This TCR beta chain derives from a study of CD8 T cells in Susac syndrome. Sequencing targeted TCR beta in T cells from blood (CD8+ and CD4+). Unmatched junction bases numbered 8, after V lost 0 bases and J lost 7 bases. Germline-derived CDR1 and CDR2 are SGHDT and YYEEEE. The CDR3 length is 16 residues. An amount of RNA that ranged from about 0.45 to 1 ug was reverse transcribed with random hexamers. TCRdb called the immunoSEQ multiplex PCR reads again in MiXCR, with one record for every CDR3 protein. Found here are a few hundred thousand distinct CDR3 sequences, 92% of them singletons; the top ten hold approximately 0.13%.

Sequenced input: CD8+ T cells from PBMCs. V usage is TRBV5-6 and J usage is TRBJ2-2; 8 nucleotides match TRBD1. This sequence was found in a human donor with multiple sclerosis. CDR3 region: CASSLVQGALLGELFF. The CDR3 bases are TGTGCCAGCAGCTTGGTTCAGGGGGCGCTACTCGGGGAGCTGTTTTTT.